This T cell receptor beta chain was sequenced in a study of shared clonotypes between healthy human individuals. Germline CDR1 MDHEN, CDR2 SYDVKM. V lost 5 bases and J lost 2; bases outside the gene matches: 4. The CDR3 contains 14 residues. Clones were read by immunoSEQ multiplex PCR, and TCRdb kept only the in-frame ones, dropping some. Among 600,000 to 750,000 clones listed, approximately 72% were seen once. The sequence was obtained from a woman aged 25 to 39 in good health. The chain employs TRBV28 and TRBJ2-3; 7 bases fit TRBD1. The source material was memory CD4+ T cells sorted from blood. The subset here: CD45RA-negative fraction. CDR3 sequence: CASSPTGFTDTQYF. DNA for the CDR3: TGTGCCAGCAGTCCGACAGGGTTCACAGATACGCAGTATTTT.